This is a list of T cell receptor beta chains from one sample in a study of beta chain features in type 1 diabetes. This table comes from immunoSEQ multiplex PCR, and its TCRdb copy is limited to in-frame clones, with some not included. The sample shows 300,000 or so clones, roughly 9% of them seen only once. Sequencing input: central memory CD4+ T cells from blood. These receptors all come from a man aged 25 to 40 with type 1 diabetes. CDR3s include the opening cysteine and the closing phenylalanine or tryptophan. A D gene is named only where the DNA matches it firmly. Clone size, where shown, is once, few, many, or a class for clones that have expanded.

V gene	clone size	CDR3 length	J gene	D gene	CDR3 DNA	CDR3 protein
TRBV7-9	few	13	TRBJ1-1	NA	TGTGCCAGCAGCTTCGGGGCGAGGGACAAAGCTTTCTTT	CASSFGARDKAFF
TRBV6-5	NA	13	TRBJ1-2	NA	TGTGCCAGCAGTTTCCCGGACTGGGAAGGCTACACCTTC	CASSFPDWEGYTF
TRBV2	few	13	TRBJ2-5	NA	TGTGCCAGCAGTGACCTGGCAGAAAGAAGCCAGTACTTC	CASSDLAERSQYF
TRBV30	NA	13	TRBJ2-3	NA	TGTGCCTGGAGTTCGACGAATAGAGATACGCAGTATTTT	CAWSSTNRDTQYF
TRBV28	NA	14	TRBJ1-2	NA	TGTGCCAGCAGTTTTTTCGGGACATCGGATGGCTACACCTTC	CASSFFGTSDGYTF
TRBV5-6	NA	14	TRBJ2-3	NA	TGTGCCAGCACCCTTGCGGTTTTCACAGATACGCAGTATTTT	CASTLAVFTDTQYF
TRBV19	few	18	TRBJ2-3	TRBD2	TGTGCCAGTAGTCCCCAAGTGGGGACTAGCGGGGGGGGAGATACGCAGTATTTT	CASSPQVGTSGGGDTQYF
TRBV11-2	few	14	TRBJ2-3	NA	TGTGCTTCCCAATTCGCAGCTAGCACAGATACGCAGTATTTT	CASQFAASTDTQYF
TRBV9	few	11	TRBJ1-2	NA	TGTGCCAGCAGCGAAAACTATGGCTACACCTTC	CASSENYGYTF
TRBV6-5	NA	11	TRBJ1-5	NA	TGTGCCAGCAGTGAGAGTCAGCCCCAGCATTTT	CASSESQPQHF
TRBV10-3	NA	14	TRBJ2-3	NA	TGTGCCATCAGTGAGTCGGCAGGGCCAAATACGCAGTATTTT	CAISESAGPNTQYF
TRBV10-3	many	13	TRBJ2-7	NA	TGTGCCATCAGTGGTTCAGGGCTGGGCGAGCAGTACTTC	CAISGSGLGEQYF
TRBV7-7	few	13	TRBJ2-1	NA	TGTGCTAGCAGCTTGAGCCAGGGCGATGAGCAGTTCTTC	CASSLSQGDEQFF
TRBV27	few	13	TRBJ1-5	TRBD1	TGTGCCAGCAGTTCTGCAGGGGGTCAGCCCCAGCATTTT	CASSSAGGQPQHF
TRBV2	few	16	TRBJ1-4	NA	TGTGCCAGCAGTTTCGGGGAGTATTCAACTAATGAAAAACTGTTTTTT	CASSFGEYSTNEKLFF
TRBV7-9	NA	13	TRBJ1-3	NA	TGTGCCAGCAGCTTAAACCCTGGAAACACCATATATTTT	CASSLNPGNTIYF
TRBV7-8	few	20	TRBJ1-5	NA	TGTGCCAGCAGCGAGAAACCGGGGCGGATGTCCCATTATAGCAATCAGCCCCAGCATTTT	CASSEKPGRMSHYSNQPQHF
TRBV9	few	12	TRBJ1-1	TRBD1	TGTGCCAGCAGCGACAGGGGGGCTGAAGCTTTCTTT	CASSDRGAEAFF
TRBV6-6	few	15	TRBJ2-7	TRBD2	TGTGCCAGCAGTTCGTTGGGAGGGAGCTCCTACGAGCAGTACTTC	CASSSLGGSSYEQYF
TRBV28	few	12	TRBJ1-1	NA	TGTGCCAGCAGTTTGGATGAGACCAAAGCTTTCTTT	CASSLDETKAFF
TRBV7-2	many	16	TRBJ2-1	TRBD2	TGTGCCAGCAGCTTCATAGCGGGGGGCACCTACAATGAGCAGTTCTTC	CASSFIAGGTYNEQFF
TRBV7-2	NA	13	TRBJ2-7	NA	TGTGCCAGCAGCTTAGAAACAGTCTACGAGCAGTACTTC	CASSLETVYEQYF
TRBV30	NA	15	TRBJ2-3	TRBD2	TGTGCCTGGAGTAGCCTAGCGGGGGGAGGGGATACGCAGTATTTT	CAWSSLAGGGDTQYF
TRBV29-1	NA	13	TRBJ2-7	TRBD1	TGCAGCGTTGGGCATCAGGGGGACTACGAGCAGTACTTC	CSVGHQGDYEQYF
TRBV9	NA	16	TRBJ2-1	NA	TGTGCCAGCAGCCCTACATGGGTGACCAGGTACAATGAGCAGTTCTTC	CASSPTWVTRYNEQFF
TRBV5-1	NA	14	TRBJ2-1	NA	TGCGCCAGCAGCTTGGGTGACTCCTACAATGAGCAGTTCTTC	CASSLGDSYNEQFF
TRBV10-3	NA	15	TRBJ2-2	NA	TGTGCCATCAGTGAGGGGTTCGGGGGAACCGGGGAGCTGTTTTTT	CAISEGFGGTGELFF
TRBV19	few	16	TRBJ1-5	NA	TGTGCCAGTACCCCCCCGGGACGGAGTAGCAATCAGCCCCAGCATTTT	CASTPPGRSSNQPQHF
TRBV30	many	12	TRBJ1-1	NA	TGTGCCTGGAGTAGGATGAACACTGAAGCTTTCTTT	CAWSRMNTEAFF
TRBV2	NA	15	TRBJ1-1	NA	TGTGCCAGCGCCGGGAAATTAACAATGAACACTGAAGCTTTCTTT	CASAGKLTMNTEAFF
TRBV6-5	NA	12	TRBJ1-6	NA	TGTGCCACCAAGCAGGGCAATTCACCCCTCCACTTT	CATKQGNSPLHF
TRBV28	NA	12	TRBJ1-6	NA	TGTGCCAGCAGTTGGAGTAATTCACCCCTCCACTTT	CASSWSNSPLHF
TRBV4-3	few	16	TRBJ1-6	NA	TGCGCCAGCAGCCCCTCACGACAGTTCCGCAATTCACCCCTCCACTTT	CASSPSRQFRNSPLHF
TRBV2	NA	12	TRBJ1-2	NA	TGTGCCAGCTGGGGGGCCATACGAGGCTACACCTTC	CASWGAIRGYTF
TRBV7-9	few	15	TRBJ2-7	TRBD1	TGTGCCAGCAGCTATTCCGGGACAGTAGCCTACGAGCAGTACTTC	CASSYSGTVAYEQYF
TRBV29-1	few	13	TRBJ1-5	NA	TGCAGCGTCGGCAGGGAGTCGGATCAGCCCCAGCATTTT	CSVGRESDQPQHF